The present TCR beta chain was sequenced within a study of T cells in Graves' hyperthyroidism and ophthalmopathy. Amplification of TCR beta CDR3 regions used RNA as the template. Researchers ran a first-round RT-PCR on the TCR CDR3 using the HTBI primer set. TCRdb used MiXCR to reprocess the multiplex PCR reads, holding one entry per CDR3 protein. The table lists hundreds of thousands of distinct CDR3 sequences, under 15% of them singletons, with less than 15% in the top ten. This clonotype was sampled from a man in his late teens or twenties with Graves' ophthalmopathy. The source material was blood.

DNA of the CDR3: TGTGCCAGTAGTATAGATTTAGGAGCGCCCACAGATACGCAGTATTTT. Translating it yields CASSIDLGAPTDTQYF. V gene TRBV19 combines with J gene TRBJ2-3; unclear D gene. The CDR3 is made up of 16 amino acids. Germline V lookup: CDR1 LNHDA, CDR2 SQIVND (reference sequence). Deletions cut 0 bases from V and 2 bases from J, with 12 bases between.